These 12 T cell receptor beta chains came from one sample sequenced in a study of blood T cell repertoires in COVID-19. Sequenced by immunoSEQ multiplex PCR; TCRdb stores in-frame clones only, minus some. The table shows tens of thousands of clones, with 75% to 85% occurring only once. The sample taken for sequencing was peripheral blood. Every receptor here comes from a woman older than 75 with active or convalescent COVID-19.

The V call is TRBV6-5, the J call TRBJ2-7, with D perhaps TRBD2 (6 bases). This CDR3 region has 16 residues. V was pared by 2 bases and J by 2 bases, with 16 bases between. Germline V lookup: CDR1 MNHEY, CDR2 SVGAGI. The CDR3 loop is CASSYAGRLNPYEQYF. The CDR3 bases are TGTGCCAGCAGTTACGCGGGACGCCTTAACCCCTACGAGCAGTACTTC.

This chain connects TRBV6-1 to TRBJ1-1, with a possible D match to TRBD1 (6 bases). The V gene lost 2 bases and the J gene lost 6 bases, with 13 bases spanning the gap. Germline CDR1 and CDR2: MNHNS and SASEGT. The CDR3 contains 14 residues. The CDR3 nucleotides are TGTGCCAGCAGTGAATCCAGGGGAACGGCTGAAGCTTTCTTT. This sequence encodes CASSESRGTAEAFF.

V gene TRBV24-1 combines with J gene TRBJ2-7, with 9 bases that match TRBD2. The germline CDR1 and CDR2 sequences are KGHDR and SFDVKD. V lost 3 bases, J lost 5 bases, and 10 bases stayed unmatched. The length of the CDR3 is 16 residues. The CDR3 DNA reads TGTGCCACCAGTGATACTAATAGCGGGAGTAGTGACGAGCAGTACTTC. It codes for CATSDTNSGSSDEQYF.

The chain links TRBV29-1 to TRBJ1-1; D gene ambiguous. Germline V gene data show CDR1 as SQVTM and CDR2 as ANQGSEA. Trimming took 4 bases from V and 4 from J, leaving 7 bases between them. This CDR3 is built from 11 residues. The CDR3 is CSVASGTEAFF. CDR3 nucleotides: TGCAGCGTTGCGAGTGGCACTGAAGCTTTCTTT.

The V gene is TRBV6-4, the J gene TRBJ1-3, with TRBD1 as a possible D gene (6 bases). Trimming cost V 5 bases and J 0 bases, with 20 bases left between them. The CDR3 runs to 18 residues. Germline CDR1 MRHNA, CDR2 SNTAGT. The CDR3 sequence is CASSLGGGHIGSGNTIYF. The CDR3 DNA reads as TGTGCCAGCAGTTTGGGGGGGGGACACATCGGCTCTGGAAACACCATATATTTT.

The chain recombines TRBV7-3 with TRBJ2-1; no clear D. The length of the CDR3 is 15 residues. Germline V gives CDR1 SGHTA, CDR2 FQGTGA. Trimming cost V 1 base and J 9 bases, with 16 bases left between them. The CDR3 DNA reads TGTGCCAGCAGCTTAAGCGGAGCTCCAAATGGTGAGCAGTTCTTC. Residues: CASSLSGAPNGEQFF.

The gene calls are TRBV2 and TRBJ1-2; TRBD1 agrees at 11 bases. Per germline, CDR1 SNHLY and CDR2 FYNNEI. This CDR3 is 18 amino acids long. V lost 7 bases, J lost 4 bases, and 17 bases stayed unmatched. The CDR3 reads CASTPGQGGFGHTYGYTF. CDR3 nucleotide sequence: TGTGCCAGCACCCCGGGACAGGGGGGTTTCGGGCATACCTATGGCTACACCTTC.

The chain combines TRBV3-1 (or the pseudogene TRBV3-2) with TRBJ1-2; possible D gene TRBD1, 6 bases. In germline, CDR1 is LGHDT, CDR2 YNNKEL (reference sequence). This CDR3 comprises 17 residues. Trimming removed 4 bases at V and 0 bases at J, with 18 bases between. The CDR3 is CASSLGGGGDPNYGYTF. In nucleotides, the CDR3 is TGTGCCAGCAGCCTAGGGGGGGGCGGGGACCCTAACTATGGCTACACCTTC.

The V call is TRBV18, the J call TRBJ2-7, with 7 nucleotides matching TRBD2. The V segment lost 2 bases and the J segment 5 bases; nucleotides outside the gene matches: 12. Germline V gives CDR1 KGHSH, CDR2 LQKENI. This CDR3 has 16 amino acids. CDR3 loop: CASSPRVAGEGNEQYF. For the CDR3, the DNA is TGTGCCAGCTCACCAAGAGTTGCGGGAGAAGGGAACGAGCAGTACTTC.

The chain employs TRBV14 and TRBJ2-1; 7 bases agree with TRBD2. J gave up 6 bases and V 1 base, and 6 bases lay outside the gene matches. Looked up from germline, CDR1 is SGHDN and CDR2 is FVKESK. This CDR3 is 15 amino acids long. The CDR3 DNA reads TGTGCCAGCAGCCAAGCGGGGGGTAGGGGCAATGAGCAGTTCTTC. Translated: CASSQAGGRGNEQFF.

The V and J genes are TRBV10-2 and TRBJ2-7; D is perhaps TRBD2 (5 bases). CDR1 and CDR2 (germline): WSHSY, SAAADI. The CDR3 has 15 amino acids. V lost 4 bases, J lost 0 bases, and 13 bases lay in between. This CDR3 is CASSAVTGSSYEQYF. The CDR3 bases are TGCGCCAGCAGTGCTGTCACGGGGAGCTCCTACGAGCAGTACTTC.

The rearrangement links TRBV5-1 to TRBJ2-3; D gene ambiguous. Germline values: CDR1 SGHRS, CDR2 YFSETQ. The CDR3 has 13 amino acids. Trimming took off 5 bases at V and 3 bases at J, with 10 bases between the two ends. The CDR3 bases are TGCGCCAGCAGGGATAGCATGACAGATACGCAGTATTTT. This sequence encodes CASRDSMTDTQYF. Looking up the rest from reference TRBV5-1 and TRBJ2-3 gives the full variable domain: KAGVTQTPRYLIKTRGQQVTLSCSPISGHRSVSWYQQTPGQGLQFLFEYFSETQRNKGNFPGRFSGRQFSNSRSEMNVSTLELGDSALYLCASRDSMTDTQYFGPGTRLTVL.